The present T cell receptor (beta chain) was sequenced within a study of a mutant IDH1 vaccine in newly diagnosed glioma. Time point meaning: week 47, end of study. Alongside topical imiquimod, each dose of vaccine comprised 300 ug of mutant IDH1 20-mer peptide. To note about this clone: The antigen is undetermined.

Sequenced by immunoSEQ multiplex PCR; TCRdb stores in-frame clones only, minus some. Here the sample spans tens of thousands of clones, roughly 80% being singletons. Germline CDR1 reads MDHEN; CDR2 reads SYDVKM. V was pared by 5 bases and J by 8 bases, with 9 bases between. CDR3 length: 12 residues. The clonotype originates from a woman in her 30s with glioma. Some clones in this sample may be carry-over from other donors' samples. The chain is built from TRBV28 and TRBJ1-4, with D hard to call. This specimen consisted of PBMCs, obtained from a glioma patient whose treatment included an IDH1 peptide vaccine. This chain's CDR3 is CASSPIREKLFF. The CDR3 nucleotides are TGTGCCAGCAGTCCCATTCGGGAAAAACTGTTTTTT.